The present entry profiles one TCR beta chain with its context. This record belongs to a study of blood T cells in healthy people across ages. Sample-barcoded 5' priming and a J-beta primer mix drove a second PCR of roughly 7 to 11 cycles. TCRdb called the 5' RACE reads again in MiXCR, with one record for every CDR3 protein. The repertoire holds some 800,000 distinct CDR3 sequences, with approximately 48% as singletons. Investigators took ten milliliters of peripheral blood from every donor. The junction had 15 bases not matched to a gene; V was cut back by 5 bases and J by 8 bases. CDR3 size: 16 residues. The germline V gene has CDR1 SGHAT and CDR2 FQNNGV.

This TCR came from a man aged 55 to 70 in good health. Input material: blood. The V call is TRBV11-2, the J call TRBJ2-1; TRBD2 matches 7 bases. CDR3 DNA sequence: TGTGCCAGCAGCAAACGGACTAGAGTGGGTGGTGATGAGCAGTTCTTC. This encodes CASSKRTRVGGDEQFF.